This is a list of T cell receptor beta chains from one sample in a study of cytomegalovirus exposure and HLA in healthy donors. Assay used: immunoSEQ multiplex PCR; TCRdb lists only in-frame clones, some missing. The sample includes roughly 92,000 clones, 81% of them seen just once. Sequenced: PBMCs. These TCRs come from a woman between 65 and 79 years old in good health and CMV-seropositive. Both conserved end residues are part of each CDR3.

CDR3 protein	J gene	V gene
CASSPRWASGGEETQYF	TRBJ2-5	TRBV5-1
CASSYSRTGGGETQYF	TRBJ2-5	TRBV6-6
CASRTSGSSYNEQFF	TRBJ2-1	TRBV2
CASSLWTGYGYTF	TRBJ1-2	TRBV27
CASSYSQGHYGYTF	TRBJ1-2	TRBV6-5
CASSLSRTDTQYF	TRBJ2-3	TRBV4-3
CAVGGETQYF	TRBJ2-5	TRBV7-9
CASSPTGTGQSEQYF	TRBJ2-7	TRBV18
CASSLEGGSWGRDTQYF	TRBJ2-3	TRBV7-9
CASSLTWEFRAGELFF	TRBJ2-2	TRBV7-3
CASSFLGQTSGANVLTF	TRBJ2-6	TRBV6-4
CASSPGQGPDNEQFF	TRBJ2-1	TRBV7-3
CASSELGAGGYQETQYF	TRBJ2-5	TRBV25-1